Listed below are T cell receptor beta chains from one sample, sequenced in a study of cytomegalovirus exposure and HLA in healthy donors. TCRdb's table, derived via immunoSEQ multiplex PCR, lists solely in-frame clones and lacks some. The sample lists around 180,000 clones, around 68% seen once, with around 1.5% in the top ten. Sequencing was performed on PBMCs. All receptors derive from a girl aged 5-17 years in good health and CMV-seronegative. The CDR3 runs from the conserved cysteine through the conserved F or W. D genes are given only for firm matches. A row's size may be missing; if present it is once, few, many or a size class.

size	V	D	J	CDR3	DNA
NA	TRBV5-6	TRBD1	TRBJ1-4	CASRPGIRGRATNEKLFF	TGTGCCAGCAGGCCGGGGATCAGGGGGCGCGCAACTAATGAAAAACTGTTTTTT
NA	TRBV30	TRBD1	TRBJ1-2	CAWSLGGSYGYTF	TGTGCCTGGAGTCTAGGGGGCAGCTATGGCTACACCTTC
NA	TRBV5-1	TRBD1	TRBJ1-1	CASSLLGQDTEAFF	TGCGCCAGCAGCTTGCTGGGACAGGATACTGAAGCTTTCTTT
NA	TRBV4-1	TRBD2	TRBJ2-1	CASSQDPGGPGNEQFF	TGCGCCAGCAGCCAAGATCCGGGGGGGCCGGGGAATGAGCAGTTCTTC
NA	TRBV7-9	TRBD2	TRBJ2-7	CASTYTTGTTQSEQYF	TGTGCCAGCACCTATACAACCGGGACTACCCAGTCAGAGCAGTACTTC
NA	TRBV11-2	NA	TRBJ1-1	CASSLSKRAFF	TGTGCCAGCAGCTTGAGTAAGAGAGCTTTCTTT
few	TRBV12-5	NA	TRBJ2-3	CASGFGGPDTQYF	TGTGCTAGTGGTTTTGGTGGCCCAGATACGCAGTATTTT
NA	TRBV19	TRBD1	TRBJ1-1	CASSKGQLMNTEAFF	TGTGCCAGTAGTAAGGGACAGCTGATGAACACTGAAGCTTTCTTT
NA	TRBV7-2	NA	TRBJ2-5	CASSLGGDQETQYF	TGTGCCAGCAGCTTAGGGGGGGACCAAGAGACCCAGTACTTC
few	TRBV14	NA	TRBJ1-2	CASSHRGSNYGYTF	TGTGCCAGCAGTCATAGAGGGAGCAACTATGGCTACACCTTC
once	TRBV5-1	NA	TRBJ1-1	CASSPYRDLNTEAFF	TGCGCCAGCAGCCCTTACCGGGATCTGAACACTGAAGCTTTCTTT
NA	TRBV27	NA	TRBJ2-1	CASSRIGNEQFF	TGTGCCAGCAGCAGGATCGGCAATGAGCAGTTCTTC
once	TRBV4-1	TRBD1	TRBJ1-5	CASSRPGQGSQPQNF	TGCGCCAGCAGCCGCCCGGGACAGGGGAGCCAGCCCCAGAATTTT
once	TRBV7-6	TRBD1	TRBJ2-5	CASERDRGTRETQYF	TGTGCCAGCGAGAGAGACAGGGGCACCCGGGAGACCCAGTACTTC
NA	TRBV19	TRBD1	TRBJ1-5	CASRIYRGLDGNQPQHF	TGTGCCAGTAGGATCTACAGGGGGCTGGATGGCAATCAGCCCCAGCATTTT
NA	TRBV6-5	NA	TRBJ2-1	CASTRGQSNEQFF	TGTGCCAGCACTAGGGGACAATCCAATGAGCAGTTCTTC
NA	TRBV6-4	NA	TRBJ2-1	CASSDSYNEQFF	TGTGCCAGCAGTGATTCTTACAATGAGCAGTTCTTC
once	TRBV6-1	TRBD1	TRBJ1-6	CASRPGQGDSPLHF	TGTGCCAGCAGACCGGGACAGGGGGATTCACCCCTCCACTTT
NA	TRBV30	NA	TRBJ1-1	CAWSEQGPLVGTEAFF	TGTGCCTGGAGTGAACAGGGACCCCTGGTGGGCACTGAAGCTTTCTTT
few	TRBV7-9	NA	TRBJ1-6	CASSFGGSPLHF	TGTGCCAGCAGCTTCGGGGGTTCACCCCTCCACTTT
NA	TRBV5-1	TRBD1	TRBJ1-1	CASSLGQGAFGTEAFF	TGCGCCAGCAGCTTGGGACAGGGGGCCTTTGGCACTGAAGCTTTCTTT
few	TRBV5-6	NA	TRBJ1-2	CASSLQAGYTF	TGTGCCAGCAGCTTACAGGCTGGCTACACCTTC
NA	TRBV5-1	TRBD1	TRBJ1-1	CASSLEGRQGSTEAFF	TGCGCCAGCAGCTTGGAGGGGCGACAGGGCTCCACTGAAGCTTTCTTT
NA	TRBV5-1	NA	TRBJ1-1	CASSLGLNTEAFF	TGCGCCAGCAGCTTGGGGCTCAACACTGAAGCTTTCTTT
NA	TRBV9	TRBD2	TRBJ2-7	CASSRGVTSGKAYEQYF	TGTGCCAGCAGCCGCGGTGTAACTAGCGGGAAGGCCTACGAGCAGTACTTC
NA	TRBV5-1	NA	TRBJ1-1	CASVGGFGTEAFF	TGCGCCAGCGTCGGGGGGTTCGGCACTGAAGCTTTCTTT
NA	TRBV19	TRBD1	TRBJ2-1	CASGLTGYGSYNEQFF	TGTGCCAGTGGATTGACAGGGTATGGATCCTACAATGAGCAGTTCTTC
NA	TRBV6-5	NA	TRBJ1-2	CASSLKQGWHGYTF	TGTGCCAGCAGTTTAAAACAGGGTTGGCATGGCTACACCTTC
NA	TRBV5-4	NA	TRBJ1-2	CASSLLAGLNGYTF	TGTGCCAGCAGCTTGTTGGCAGGGTTGAATGGCTACACCTTC
NA	TRBV20-1	NA	TRBJ2-5	CSATSKETQYF	TGCAGTGCTACCAGTAAGGAGACCCAGTACTTC
NA	TRBV14	NA	TRBJ2-4	CASSARSPKNIQYF	TGTGCCAGCAGCGCGAGGAGCCCCAAAAACATTCAGTACTTC
few	TRBV5-4	NA	TRBJ1-2	CASSQWTDGFYGYTF	TGTGCCAGCAGCCAGTGGACAGACGGCTTCTATGGCTACACCTTC
NA	TRBV5-8	NA	TRBJ1-1	CASRTGFTEAFF	TGTGCCAGCAGGACGGGATTCACTGAAGCTTTCTTT
NA	TRBV5-6	NA	TRBJ2-5	CASSLSGQETQYF	TGTGCCAGCAGCTTGTCGGGACAAGAGACCCAGTACTTC
NA	TRBV1	NA	TRBJ1-5	CTSSQGSGTSLLSNQPQHF	TGCACCAGCAGCCAAGGGTCCGGGACAAGCCTTTTAAGCAATCAGCCCCAGCATTTT
NA	TRBV2	NA	TRBJ1-2	CASTGGHDYGYTF	TGTGCCAGCACCGGGGGGCATGACTATGGCTACACCTTC
few	TRBV6-6	TRBD1	TRBJ1-1	CASSGDRGNTEAFF	TGTGCCAGCAGCGGGGACAGGGGGAACACTGAAGCTTTCTTT
NA	TRBV2	TRBD2	TRBJ2-1	CASSAGLAGVSSYNEQFF	TGTGCCAGCAGTGCTGGACTAGCGGGAGTCAGCTCCTACAATGAGCAGTTCTTC
NA	TRBV6-1	TRBD2	TRBJ2-3	CASSEGGTDTQYF	TGTGCCAGCAGTGAGGGGGGGACAGATACGCAGTATTTT
once	TRBV11-3	NA	TRBJ2-3	CASSLGTGADTQYF	TGTGCCAGCAGCTTAGGAACAGGTGCAGATACGCAGTATTTT
once	TRBV14	NA	TRBJ2-7	CASSQGQGITYEQYF	TGTGCCAGCAGCCAAGGGCAGGGAATTACCTACGAGCAGTACTTC
NA	TRBV10-3	NA	TRBJ1-1	CAIRSPPIPEAFF	TGTGCCATCAGATCTCCCCCTATTCCTGAAGCTTTCTTT
NA	TRBV5-1	TRBD1	TRBJ2-3	CASSLARDRARTDTQYF	TGCGCCAGCAGCTTGGCCAGGGACAGGGCTAGGACAGATACGCAGTATTTT
NA	TRBV5-1	NA	TRBJ1-6	CASSLELPGSPLHF	TGCGCCAGCAGCTTGGAACTGCCTGGTTCACCCCTCCACTTT